A selection of T cell receptor beta chains follows, all from one sample in a study of cytomegalovirus exposure and HLA in healthy donors. Assay used: immunoSEQ multiplex PCR; TCRdb lists only in-frame clones, some missing. The sample carries about 120,000 clones, more than 65% recorded once. The sample taken for sequencing was PBMCs. The receptor source for this set is a young man in good health and CMV-seropositive. CDR3s include the opening cysteine and the closing phenylalanine or tryptophan. Fields, in order: J gene, clone size, V gene, D gene, CDR3 DNA, CDR3 protein. The D gene is left open where the match is weak. Clone size is stated in some rows and not others, as once, few, many or a class when expanded.

j_call: TRBJ1-3; clone_size: -; v_call: TRBV7-6; d_call: TRBD1; cdr3_nt: TGTGCCAGCAGCTTAGTTGGGACAGGGTACTCTGGAAACACCATATATTTT; cdr3_aa: CASSLVGTGYSGNTIYF
j_call: TRBJ1-5; clone_size: -; v_call: TRBV7-6; d_call: TRBD1; cdr3_nt: TGTGCCAGCAGCTTAAGGACAGGAACCCTTAGCAATCAGCCCCAGCATTTT; cdr3_aa: CASSLRTGTLSNQPQHF
j_call: TRBJ1-4; clone_size: few; v_call: TRBV5-4; d_call: TRBD1; cdr3_nt: TGTGCCAGCAGCGCGGACAGGGGCCACGGAAAACTGTTTTTT; cdr3_aa: CASSADRGHGKLFF
j_call: TRBJ2-7; clone_size: few; v_call: TRBV6-1; d_call: -; cdr3_nt: TGTGCCAGCAGTGAGGGGCAGATCAGCTCCTACGAGCAGTACTTC; cdr3_aa: CASSEGQISSYEQYF
j_call: TRBJ2-7; clone_size: -; v_call: TRBV6-1; d_call: -; cdr3_nt: TGTGCCAGCAGTGACCTGACAACCTACGAGCAGTACTTC; cdr3_aa: CASSDLTTYEQYF
j_call: TRBJ2-3; clone_size: -; v_call: TRBV6-6; d_call: TRBD2; cdr3_nt: TGTGCCAGCACCATTCTAGCGGGAGACTTCACAGATACGCAGTATTTT; cdr3_aa: CASTILAGDFTDTQYF
j_call: TRBJ1-1; clone_size: -; v_call: TRBV11-3; d_call: TRBD1; cdr3_nt: TGTGCCAGCAGCCCAGGGGGAAGTATGAACACTGAAGCTTTCTTT; cdr3_aa: CASSPGGSMNTEAFF
j_call: TRBJ2-7; clone_size: -; v_call: TRBV5-1; d_call: TRBD1; cdr3_nt: TGCGCCAGCAGCTCTCGGACAGGGGACGAGCAGTACTTC; cdr3_aa: CASSSRTGDEQYF
j_call: TRBJ2-2; clone_size: -; v_call: TRBV27; d_call: TRBD1; cdr3_nt: TGTGCCAGCAGTTTAGTGGGACAGGAGAACACCGGGGAGCTGTTTTTT; cdr3_aa: CASSLVGQENTGELFF
j_call: TRBJ2-2; clone_size: few; v_call: TRBV29-1; d_call: TRBD2; cdr3_nt: TGCAGCGTTGAATGGCGGGGGGGCAGCACCGGGGAGCTGTTTTTT; cdr3_aa: CSVEWRGGSTGELFF
j_call: TRBJ2-7; clone_size: -; v_call: TRBV25-1; d_call: -; cdr3_nt: TGTGCCAGCAGTTCCGTCTCCTACGAGCAGTACTTC; cdr3_aa: CASSSVSYEQYF
j_call: TRBJ1-4; clone_size: -; v_call: TRBV6-6; d_call: TRBD1; cdr3_nt: TGTGCCAGCAGCCGTGACAGGGTTGATGAAAAACTGTTTTTT; cdr3_aa: CASSRDRVDEKLFF
j_call: TRBJ2-3; clone_size: -; v_call: TRBV2; d_call: -; cdr3_nt: TGTGCCAGCAGACCCGTACGGACAGATACGCAGTATTTT; cdr3_aa: CASRPVRTDTQYF